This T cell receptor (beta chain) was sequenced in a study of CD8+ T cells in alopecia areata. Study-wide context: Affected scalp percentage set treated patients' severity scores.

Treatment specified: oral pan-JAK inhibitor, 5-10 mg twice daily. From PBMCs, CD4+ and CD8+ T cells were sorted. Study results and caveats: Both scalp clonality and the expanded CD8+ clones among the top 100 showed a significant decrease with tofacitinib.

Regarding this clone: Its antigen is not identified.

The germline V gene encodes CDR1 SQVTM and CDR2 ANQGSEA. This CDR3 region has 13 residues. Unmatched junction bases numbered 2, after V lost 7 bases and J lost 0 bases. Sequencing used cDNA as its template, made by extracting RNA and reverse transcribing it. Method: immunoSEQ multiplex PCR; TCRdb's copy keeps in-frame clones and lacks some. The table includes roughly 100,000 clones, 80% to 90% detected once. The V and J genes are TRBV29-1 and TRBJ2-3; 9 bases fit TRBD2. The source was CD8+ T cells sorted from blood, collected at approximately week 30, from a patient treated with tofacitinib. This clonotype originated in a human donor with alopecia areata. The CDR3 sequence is CSGAGGSTDTQYF. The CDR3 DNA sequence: TGCAGCGGAGCGGGGGGCAGCACAGATACGCAGTATTTT.